This section outlines one T cell receptor (beta chain) sequence together with its context. The antigen it recognizes is unknown. Per-base qualities were not stored, and no clone one base away is much larger. This sample was included in a study of shared clonotypes between healthy human individuals (dated by TCRdb to the early 2020s). Notes on the research overall: Three men and two women, aged 18 to 49 years, made up the cohort. To estimate repertoire size and how much clonotype sharing occurs between individuals, the study deeply sequenced the blood TCR repertoires of a handful of healthy adults. To increase sequencing depth and limit assay-specific biases, different laboratories used diverse techniques to prepare libraries and sequence TCR repertoires. Between about 0.8 and 9 billion PBMCs per donor were obtained by leukapheresis.

Using the deep immunoSEQ assay, TCR CDR3 regions were amplified from genomic DNA by multiplex PCR. For each cell subset, the extracted genomic DNA was distributed evenly across all wells of several immunoSEQ 96-well plates, and each plate served as one replicate. Each replicate PCR for unsorted PBMC received about 310 ng genomic DNA, equal to 30,000 to 35,000 T cell genomes. Ten immunoSEQ deep assay plates were used to sequence unsorted PBMC genomic DNA. The purified libraries were quantified using a Qubit 3.0 fluorometer, sized with a Bioanalyzer 2100, and then quantified again using the KAPA Library Quantification kit. Every immunoSEQ 96-well plate was sequenced on a dedicated single-read 150-cycle Illumina NextSeq 550 flow cell. On the authors' methods: Because the immunoSEQ output held only junctional sequences and lacked quality scores, the filtering could not match the filtering applied to full-length reads. Sequences were annotated with PyIR, a Python wrapper for IgBLAST v1.9, using IMGT germline references to assign V/J genes and CDR3. Reads were filtered out if the reads had weak V/J assignments (E-value above 1e-6), no CDR3, stop codons, out-of-frame junctions, or ambiguous translated residues. V3J clonotypes were defined by identical inferred V gene, J gene, and CDR3 amino acid sequence. Percentage overlap between repertoires was calculated by dividing the number of shared unique clonotypes by the size of the smaller repertoire. Richness of each repertoire was evaluated using RTK rarefaction, the Chao1 estimator, and Recon v2.1 estimates of unobserved clonotypes. TCRdb re-hosts the immuneACCESS table, in-frame sequences only. Its copies lack some clones; in the studies checked, an unresolved V gene accounts for under half of them, and the cause for the rest is not known. That table gives V, J and clone size, and the DNA gave D and trimming. Counted in this sample were about 490,000 clones; about 72% of them appeared once. 12% of the sample lies in the top ten.

What the work shows at the level of the full study, not this receptor alone: Sampling was restricted to blood, and TCR repertoires in tissue are likely to differ from TCR repertoires in blood. Because the study included a small number of donors, the genetic and exposure-history diversity represented was limited. Based on pairwise subsampling, the degree of clonotype sharing among donors was expected to be affected by sequencing depth.

The CDR3 spans 13 residues, from the cysteine through the phenylalanine. This entry keeps only the CDR3 DNA: 39 bases, framed from base 1. V is shortened by 0 bases, J by 4 bases, and the region joining them spans 6 bases. The germline V gene (reference sequence) specifies SEHNR as CDR1 and FQNEAQ as CDR2. Donors were healthy HIV-negative adults with no recently reported acute infections or vaccinations. Only Caucasian adults living in Nashville, Tennessee, USA were represented among the donors. For unsorted samples, about 90 million PBMCs were counted and genomic DNA was extracted with the QIAamp DNA Blood Mini kit. Blood was collected by leukapheresis, and PBMCs were isolated by Ficoll-Histopaque density gradient centrifugation and then cryopreserved in liquid nitrogen vapor phase.

This clonotype was sampled from a woman between 40 and 55 years old in good health. Some clones in this sample may be carry-over from other donors' samples. The sequencing input was PBMCs. The rearranged segments are TRBV7-9 and TRBJ1-1; the D gene is unclear. At the DNA level, the sequence is TGTGCCAGCAGCTTAGCGCTCGCCACTGAAGCTTTCTTT. Its coded protein is CASSLALATEAFF. Here the CDR3 is joined to the reference TRBV7-9 and TRBJ1-1 genes, and the full variable domain is: DTGVSQNPRHKITKRGQNVTFRCDPISEHNRLYWYRQTLGQGPEFLTYFQNEAQLEKSRLLSDRFSAERPKGSFSTLEIQRTEQGDSAMYLCASSLALATEAFFGQGTRLTVV.